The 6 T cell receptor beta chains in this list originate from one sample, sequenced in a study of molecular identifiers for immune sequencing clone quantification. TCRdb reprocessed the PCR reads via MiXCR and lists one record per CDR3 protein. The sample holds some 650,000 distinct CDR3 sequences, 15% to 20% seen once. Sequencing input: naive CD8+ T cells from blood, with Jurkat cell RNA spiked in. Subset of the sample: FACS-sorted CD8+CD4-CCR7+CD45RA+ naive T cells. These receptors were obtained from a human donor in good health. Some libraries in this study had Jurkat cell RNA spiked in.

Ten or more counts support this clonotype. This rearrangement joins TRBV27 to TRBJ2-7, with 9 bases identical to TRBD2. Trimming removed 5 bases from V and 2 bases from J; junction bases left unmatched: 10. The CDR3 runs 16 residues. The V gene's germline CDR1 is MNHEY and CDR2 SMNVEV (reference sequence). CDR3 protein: CASSPIAGVAPYEQYF. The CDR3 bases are TGTGCCAGCAGTCCAATAGCGGGAGTCGCGCCCTACGAGCAGTACTTC.

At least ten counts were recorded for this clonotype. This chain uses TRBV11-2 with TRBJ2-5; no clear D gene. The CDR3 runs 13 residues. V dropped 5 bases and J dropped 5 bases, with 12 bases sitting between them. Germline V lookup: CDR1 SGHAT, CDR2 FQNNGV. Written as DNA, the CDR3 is TGTGCCAGCAGCCCCCCCGATTTCGAGACCCAGTACTTC. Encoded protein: CASSPPDFETQYF.

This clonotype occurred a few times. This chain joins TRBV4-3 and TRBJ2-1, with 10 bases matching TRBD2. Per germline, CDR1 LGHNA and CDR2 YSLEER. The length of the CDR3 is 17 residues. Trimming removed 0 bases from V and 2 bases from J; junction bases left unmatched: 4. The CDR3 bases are TGCGCCAGCAGCCAAGATGTAACTAGCGGGACCTACAATGAGCAGTTCTTC. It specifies CASSQDVTSGTYNEQFF.

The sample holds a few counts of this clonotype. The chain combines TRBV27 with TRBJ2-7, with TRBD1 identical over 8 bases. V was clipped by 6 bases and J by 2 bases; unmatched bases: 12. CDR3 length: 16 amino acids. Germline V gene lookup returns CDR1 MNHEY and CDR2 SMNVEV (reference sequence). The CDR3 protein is CASRSRTGSSAYEQYF. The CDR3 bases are TGTGCCAGCAGGAGTCGGACAGGGAGTTCGGCCTACGAGCAGTACTTC.

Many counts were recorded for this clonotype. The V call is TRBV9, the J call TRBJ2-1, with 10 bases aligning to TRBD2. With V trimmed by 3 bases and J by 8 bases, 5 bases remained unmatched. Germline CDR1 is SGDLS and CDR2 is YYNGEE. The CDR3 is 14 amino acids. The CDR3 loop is CASSGSGGPHEQFF. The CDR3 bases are TGTGCCAGCAGCGGTAGCGGGGGGCCACATGAGCAGTTCTTC.

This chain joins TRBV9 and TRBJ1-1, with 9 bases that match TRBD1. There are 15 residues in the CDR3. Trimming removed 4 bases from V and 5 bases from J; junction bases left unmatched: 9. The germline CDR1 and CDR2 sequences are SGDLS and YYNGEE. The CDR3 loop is CASSPGGQGLTEAFF. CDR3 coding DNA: TGTGCCAGCAGCCCTGGGGGACAGGGATTGACTGAAGCTTTCTTT.